This record concerns one T cell receptor beta chain sequence. Its antigen is currently unknown. The sample comes from a study of cytomegalovirus exposure and HLA in healthy donors. The CDR3 totals 14 residues. Germline lookup yields CDR1 SGHNT and CDR2 YYREEE (reference sequence). V was cut by 2 bases and J by 2 bases, with 11 bases left in between. Findings of the study overall: Some V segments could not be told apart, so they were left out, TRBV6-2 and TRBV6-3 among them. Across all donors, roughly uniform sequencing depth was an assumption of the presence/absence analyses.

It was healthy bone marrow donors who served as donors. There were likely unrecorded immune exposures, though donors were nominally healthy when sampled. The study ran its PCR with 60 Vbeta and 13 Jbeta primers. TCRdb's table, derived via immunoSEQ multiplex PCR, lists solely in-frame clones and lacks some. The sample includes 100,000 to 150,000 clones, roughly 80% of them seen just once. The V call is TRBV5-4, the J call TRBJ2-7, with a possible D match to TRBD1 (5 bases). The material sequenced was PBMCs. The source is a woman between 40 and 50 years old in good health and CMV-seronegative. CDR3 DNA sequence: TGTGCCAGCAGCTTTTCAGGGCCCCCCTACGAGCAGTACTTC. This sequence encodes CASSFSGPPYEQYF.